This T cell receptor (beta chain) was sequenced for a study of CD8 T cells in Susac syndrome. Study summary: Patients with Susac syndrome were therapy-naive, treated with corticosteroids, or treated with intravenous immunoglobulin alone when blood was collected. Study results and caveats: Expansion of Susac CD8+ clones peaked in TEMRA cells and in active patients.

In regard to this clonotype: As yet, its antigen is unknown.

This CDR3 contains 14 residues. Germline trimming cut 9 bases from V and 4 bases from J; bases unmatched to any gene: 13. Germline V CDR1 and CDR2: SGHNT, YYREEE (reference sequence). Sequencing of TCR beta covered CD8+ and CD4+ T cells obtained from blood. Reverse transcription of about 0.5 to 1 ug RNA used random hexamers. Amplification of TCR beta CDR3 used immunoSEQ multiplex PCR across 54 Vbeta and 13 Jbeta. Each CDR3 protein gets one entry after TCRdb re-called the immunoSEQ multiplex PCR reads with MiXCR. The sample yields around 110,000 distinct CDR3 sequences, just under 95% seen once. The V call is TRBV5-4, the J call TRBJ2-7; TRBD1 agrees at 7 bases. The sequencing sample was made of CD8+ T cells from PBMCs. This TCR was recovered from a human donor with Susac syndrome. The CDR3 here is CATKTGNGPYEQYF. CDR3 nucleotides: TGTGCCACCAAGACAGGGAACGGGCCTTACGAGCAGTACTTC.